Following are 27 T cell receptor beta chains from one sample sequenced in a study of shared clonotypes between healthy human individuals (TCRdb year 2020). The protocol used for the library was the immunoSEQ multiplex PCR assay. In TCRdb, the immuneACCESS table is reduced to in-frame sequences with V and J assigned. These tables do not hold every clone; where another copy was compared, an unresolved V gene accounts for under half, and the others remain unexplained. Across this sample there are 1.6 million or so clones, with 98% seen only once. Together, the top ten hold approximately 0.4% of the sample. What was sequenced was naive CD4+ T cells sorted from blood. The intended sense of this specimen's cell subset or site label: CD45RA+ positively selected. The receptors shown here come from a man younger than 45 in good health.

The J gene is TRBJ2-1, the V gene TRBV25-1; TRBD1 matches at 8 bases. The CDR3 runs 16 residues. Germline lookup yields CDR1 MGHDK and CDR2 SYGVNS. With V trimmed by 4 bases and J by 6 bases, 11 bases remained unmatched. CDR3 DNA sequence: TGTGCCAGCAGTGGATCGACAGGGGTAGGGATCAATGAGCAGTTCTTC. This encodes CASSGSTGVGINEQFF.

V usage is TRBV11-3 and J usage is TRBJ2-2, with D unresolved. Germline CDR1 reads SGHNT; CDR2 reads YENEEA. V was clipped by 3 bases and J by 3 bases, with 8 bases between them. The CDR3 extends over 14 amino acids. The CDR3 loop is CASSFRSYTGELFF. The CDR3 nucleotides are TGTGCCAGCAGCTTTCGCTCGTACACCGGGGAGCTGTTTTTT.

The V call is TRBV15, the J call TRBJ2-1, with unresolved D. Germline CDR1 and CDR2: LNHNV and YYDKDF (reference sequence). V was cut by 2 bases and J by 6 bases, with 17 bases left in between. This CDR3 contains 16 residues. The DNA for the CDR3 is TGTGCCACCAGCAGATTCGGGTTAGTGGGTACCAATGAGCAGTTCTTC. Translated, it gives CATSRFGLVGTNEQFF.

V gene TRBV7-6 combines with J gene TRBJ2-7; 10 bases are a match to TRBD2. The CDR3 covers 16 residues. J lost 2 bases, V lost 6 bases, and 10 bases had no gene match. Germline V gene lookup returns CDR1 SGHVS and CDR2 FNYEAQ. In nucleotides, the CDR3 is TGTGCCAGCAGGCGGAGCGGGGGGGATTCCCCCTACGAGCAGTACTTC. This codes for CASRRSGGDSPYEQYF.

This chain uses TRBV4-1 with TRBJ2-3; 10 positions match TRBD2. V trimming: 0 bases; J trimming: 4 bases; junction bases outside the gene matches: 7. The CDR3 sequence is 17 residues long. Germline loops: CDR1 MGHRA, CDR2 YSYEKL. CDR3: CASSQDLLAGVPDTQYF. The CDR3 DNA sequence: TGCGCCAGCAGCCAAGATCTCCTAGCGGGAGTCCCAGATACGCAGTATTTT.

This clone was detected many times. This same CDR3 is encoded by further DNA sequences in the sample. The chain carries TRBV11-2 and TRBJ2-5; 7 positions agree with TRBD2. This CDR3 is built from 15 residues. V lost 3 bases and J lost 0; bases outside the gene matches: 4. Germline V gene data show CDR1 as SGHAT and CDR2 as FQNNGV. The CDR3 reads CASSFWGGHQETQYF. The CDR3 DNA follows: TGTGCCAGCAGCTTCTGGGGGGGACACCAAGAGACCCAGTACTTC. Combining the CDR3 with reference TRBV11-2 and TRBJ2-5 gives the whole variable domain EAGVAQSPRYKIIEKRQSVAFWCNPISGHATLYWYQQILGQGPKLLIQFQNNGVVDDSQLPKDRFSAERLKGVDSTLKIQPAKLEDSAVYLCASSFWGGHQETQYFGPGTRLLVL.

CDR3 protein: CASSLETPGVSGVTDTQYF. The CDR3 DNA reads TGCGCCAGCAGCTTGGAAACCCCCGGCGTATCGGGAGTCACAGATACGCAGTATTTT. The J gene is TRBJ2-3, the V gene TRBV5-1; weak D call: TRBD2 (6 bases). Germline V gene data show CDR1 as SGHRS and CDR2 as YFSETQ. This CDR3 is 19 amino acids long. Trimming shortened V by 0 bases and J by 2 bases, and 22 bases separated the two germline ends. Looking up the rest from reference TRBV5-1 and TRBJ2-3 gives the full variable domain: KAGVTQTPRYLIKTRGQQVTLSCSPISGHRSVSWYQQTPGQGLQFLFEYFSETQRNKGNFPGRFSGRQFSNSRSEMNVSTLELGDSALYLCASSLETPGVSGVTDTQYFGPGTRLTVL.

The rearrangement uses TRBV28 and TRBJ1-5; no clear D. The germline CDR1 and CDR2 sequences are MDHEN and SYDVKM. The CDR3 totals 11 residues. The germline V and J ends were trimmed by 7 bases and 4 bases, with 5 bases remaining between them. The DNA of the CDR3 is TGTGCCAGCAAGGGAAATCAGCCCCAGCATTTT. Its protein is CASKGNQPQHF.

Concerning this clone itself: Other DNA sequences from this sample encode an identical CDR3 as well. This chain uses TRBV13 with TRBJ2-3; 7 bases agree with TRBD2. The CDR3 consists of 13 residues. The V segment lost 2 bases and the J segment 4 bases; nucleotides outside the gene matches: 0. The germline gives CDR1 PRHDT, CDR2 FYEKMQ (reference sequence). The DNA of the CDR3 is TGTGCCAGCAGCTTACGGGGGGCAGATACGCAGTATTTT. Translated: CASSLRGADTQYF.

The J gene is TRBJ1-4, the V gene TRBV9; D perhaps matches TRBD1 (6 bases). CDR1 and CDR2 from the germline V gene are SGDLS and YYNGEE. This CDR3 is 15 amino acids long. Trimming shortened V by 0 bases and J by 8 bases, and 14 bases separated the two germline ends. CDR3 protein: CASSVGVGQLEKLFF. CDR3 nucleotides: TGTGCCAGCAGCGTAGGAGTGGGACAATTGGAAAAACTGTTTTTT.

V gene TRBV18 combines with J gene TRBJ1-3; D ambiguous. This CDR3 region has 16 residues. CDR1 and CDR2 from the germline V gene are KGHSH and LQKENI. V lost 1 base to trimming and J lost 0 bases, with 10 bases between them. This chain's CDR3 is CASSPLQAASGNTIYF. CDR3 sequence (DNA): TGTGCCAGCTCACCACTCCAGGCAGCCTCTGGAAACACCATATATTTT.

The CDR3 here is CASSRQGATQPQHF. The CDR3, as DNA: TGTGCCAGCAGCCGACAGGGGGCCACTCAGCCCCAGCATTTT. The chain employs TRBV27 and TRBJ1-5, with 10 bases aligning to TRBD1. V gave up 6 bases and J gave up 6 bases; unmatched junction bases: 5. The CDR3 consists of 14 residues. Germline-derived CDR1 and CDR2 are MNHEY and SMNVEV (reference sequence).

Details on this clone: Other nucleotide sequences from this sample produce the same CDR3. This chain links TRBV7-2 with TRBJ2-1; D may match TRBD1 or TRBD2 (5 bases each). CDR3 length equals 16 residues. V lost 1 base, J lost 0 bases, and 10 bases lay in between. Germline loops: CDR1 SGHTA, CDR2 FQGNSA. CDR3 in amino acids: CASSLVGGSSYNEQFF. The CDR3 nucleotides are TGTGCCAGCAGCTTAGTTGGGGGAAGCTCCTACAATGAGCAGTTCTTC.

This clone was seen only once. The chain links TRBV27 to TRBJ1-2; D perhaps matches TRBD1 (5 bases). The V end lost 3 bases, the J end lost 10 bases, and 12 bases lay between the germline ends. The CDR3 extends over 12 amino acids. Germline CDR1 MNHEY, CDR2 SMNVEV (reference sequence). CDR3 in amino acids: CASSFRGTPYTF. CDR3 nucleotide sequence: TGTGCCAGCAGTTTCCGGGGGACTCCCTACACCTTC.

This chain joins TRBV28 and TRBJ2-5, with unresolved D. Trimming shortened V by 5 bases and J by 2 bases, and 21 bases separated the two germline ends. Germline V gene data show CDR1 as MDHEN and CDR2 as SYDVKM. The CDR3 has 17 residues. The CDR3 here is CASSLTPTPGSQETQYF. CDR3 nucleotides: TGTGCCAGCAGTCTCACACCTACCCCAGGATCGCAAGAGACCCAGTACTTC. The full variable domain, rest sourced from reference TRBV28 and TRBJ2-5, is DVKVTQSSRYLVKRTGEKVFLECVQDMDHENMFWYRQDPGLGLRLIYFSYDVKMKEKGDIPEGYSVSREKKERFSLILESASTNQTSMYLCASSLTPTPGSQETQYFGPGTRLLVL.

The rearrangement joins TRBV15 to TRBJ2-1; 8 nucleotides match TRBD2. Germline-derived CDR1 and CDR2 are LNHNV and YYDKDF (reference sequence). V shed 5 bases, J shed 0 bases, and the junction held 3 bases outside the gene matches. The CDR3 runs to 15 residues. Here the CDR3 DNA reads TGTGCCACCAGCCCCGGGACTAGCTCCTACAATGAGCAGTTCTTC. Protein product: CATSPGTSSYNEQFF.

This chain connects TRBV9 to TRBJ2-7; TRBD1 is a possible D gene (6 bases). V lost 3 bases, J lost 1 base, and 20 bases lay in between. From germline, CDR1 is SGDLS and CDR2 YYNGEE. This CDR3 comprises 17 residues. CDR3 nucleotide sequence: TGTGCCAGCAGCGGTGGAATACAGGGTTTCAGGTCCTACGAGCAGTACTTC. Encoded protein: CASSGGIQGFRSYEQYF.

V gene TRBV7-6 combines with J gene TRBJ2-2; the match to TRBD2 covers 9 bases. The CDR3 is 14 amino acids. Germline loops: CDR1 SGHVS, CDR2 FNYEAQ. J was trimmed by 4 bases and V by 5 bases; bases with no gene match: 2. CDR3 amino acids: CASSRLAVTGELFF. Here the CDR3 DNA reads TGTGCCAGCAGCAGACTAGCGGTCACCGGGGAGCTGTTTTTT.

This clone was recorded once. The chain couples TRBV7-3 to TRBJ2-7; 9 nucleotides match TRBD1. The CDR3 loop spans 14 amino acids. Looked up from germline, CDR1 is SGHTA and CDR2 is FQGTGA. Trimming took 1 base from V and 6 from J; bases not matched to a gene: 4. CDR3 bases: TGTGCCAGCAGCTTAAGCCCGACAGGGGGCGAGCAGTACTTC. Residues: CASSLSPTGGEQYF.

The V and J genes are TRBV11-3 and TRBJ2-3, with D unresolved. The CDR3 is 19 residues long. The V and J ends lost 5 bases and 0 bases respectively, with 24 bases between them. Looked up from germline, CDR1 is SGHNT and CDR2 is YENEEA. In DNA form, the CDR3 reads TGTGCCAGCAGCCAATCACGTCCCGCCCCCCGACTCAGCACAGATACGCAGTATTTT. This translates into CASSQSRPAPRLSTDTQYF.

This clone has a single count. J is TRBJ1-5 and V is TRBV5-6, with 7 bases matching TRBD1. This CDR3 is built from 15 residues. Germline CDR1 reads SGHDT; CDR2 reads YYEEEE. Unmatched junction bases numbered 7, after V lost 0 bases and J lost 7 bases. The CDR3 spells CASSLGAGGKQPQHF. The CDR3, as DNA: TGTGCCAGCAGCTTGGGTGCAGGGGGGAAACAGCCCCAGCATTTT.

The chain employs TRBV10-2 and TRBJ1-1; D may be TRBD1 (5 bases). The CDR3 has 14 residues. V gave up 6 bases and J gave up 3 bases, with 14 bases separating them. The V gene's germline CDR1 is WSHSY and CDR2 SAAADI. In nucleotides, the CDR3 is TGCGCCAGCAGCACAGGAGAGGATGACACTGAAGCTTTCTTT. The encoded protein is CASSTGEDDTEAFF.

The chain employs TRBV4-1 and TRBJ2-7, with D perhaps assigned TRBD1 or TRBD2 (5 bases each). The CDR3 is 13 amino acids. Per germline, CDR1 MGHRA and CDR2 YSYEKL. V gave up 2 bases and J gave up 4 bases, with 9 bases separating them. CDR3 DNA sequence: TGCGCCAGCAGCCAACCGGGACGATACGAGCAGTACTTC. Amino acid sequence: CASSQPGRYEQYF.

The genes are TRBV23-1 and TRBJ2-2; tentative D call: TRBD2 (6 bases). TRBV23-1 is reported as an ORF; its role is uncertain. V was trimmed by 1 base and J by 0 bases, leaving 9 bases between them. The CDR3 is 16 residues long. The CDR3 region has the DNA TGCGCCAGCAGTCAATGGGGGGTTACGAACACCGGGGAGCTGTTTTTT. It translates to CASSQWGVTNTGELFF.

The count of this clone is one. The chain carries TRBV19 and TRBJ1-2; weak D call: TRBD1 (6 bases). CDR1 LNHDA and CDR2 SQIVND come from the germline V gene (reference sequence). The V and J ends lost 7 bases and 5 bases respectively, with 14 bases between them. The CDR3 totals 13 residues. The CDR3 reads CASTKGQLYGYTF. CDR3 coding DNA: TGTGCCAGTACCAAAGGACAGTTGTATGGCTACACCTTC.

Turning to this clone: This specimen includes other DNA sequences encoding the same CDR3. The rearrangement uses TRBV5-1 and TRBJ1-3; the D is unclear. Germline lookup yields CDR1 SGHRS and CDR2 YFSETQ. V was pared by 3 bases and J by 1 base, with 8 bases between. The CDR3 runs to 14 residues. CDR3 region: CASSSPDSGNTIYF. In DNA form, the CDR3 reads TGCGCCAGCAGCTCCCCGGATTCTGGAAACACCATATATTTT.

This clone was counted once. V gene TRBV27 combines with J gene TRBJ2-3, with a possible D match to TRBD1 (6 bases). CDR3 length equals 15 residues. In germline, CDR1 is MNHEY, CDR2 SMNVEV (reference sequence). The V and J ends lost 4 bases and 1 base respectively, with 12 bases between them. DNA for the CDR3: TGTGCCAGCAGTTCGCGGGCAGGGGGCACAGATACGCAGTATTTT. Its translation: CASSSRAGGTDTQYF.